Listed below are T cell receptor beta chains from one sample, sequenced in a study of regulatory T cells in long-lasting Graves disease. Each CDR3 protein is one row after TCRdb ran MiXCR on the multiplex PCR reads. Found here are some 250,000 distinct CDR3 sequences, about 18% of them singletons; the top ten hold 14%. These data also featured in a second study, about T cells in Graves' hyperthyroidism and ophthalmopathy.

This sample comprised peripheral blood mononuclear cells (PBMCs), obtained at new diagnosis, from a patient treated with antithyroid drugs. These receptors originate from a woman aged 25 to 39 with Graves disease. Each CDR3 is given with its conserved first and last residue. Each record gives: J gene, V gene, clone size, D gene, CDR3 protein, CDR3 DNA. A D gene is named only where the DNA matches it firmly. Expanded clones are given a class, and other clones once, few, many or no size at all.

TRBJ1-6	TRBV4-2	few	-	CASSQIDSYNSPLHF	TGTGCCAGCAGCCAGATTGACAGCTATAATTCACCCCTCCACTTT
TRBJ1-2	TRBV19	few	TRBD1	CASSMRDRVGYTF	TGTGCCAGTAGTATGAGGGACAGGGTTGGCTACACCTTC
TRBJ2-3	TRBV5-4	many	-	CASSLVGGRATDTQYF	TGTGCCAGCAGCTTGGTCGGGGGCCGGGCGACAGATACGCAGTATTTT
TRBJ2-5	TRBV7-2	many	TRBD2	CASSSFPRLAGTKETQYF	TGTGCCAGCAGCTCCTTTCCCCGACTAGCGGGGACCAAAGAGACCCAGTACTTC
TRBJ1-5	TRBV6-1	many	-	CASSEANRQPQHF	TGTGCCAGCAGTGAAGCAAATCGACAGCCCCAGCATTTT
TRBJ1-2	TRBV6-1	many	TRBD1	CASSQDRGSYGYTF	TGTGCCAGCAGTCAAGACAGGGGTTCCTATGGCTACACCTTC
TRBJ2-2	TRBV6-5	many	-	CASSYSGGIDTGELFF	TGTGCCAGCAGTTACTCCGGAGGGATCGACACCGGGGAGCTGTTTTTT
TRBJ1-6	TRBV27	-	-	CASRPDRGSSYNSPLHF	TGTGCCAGCAGACCAGACCGAGGGAGCTCCTATAATTCACCCCTCCACTTT
TRBJ2-3	TRBV20-1	many	-	CSASIFETVGLQQQYF	TGCAGTGCTAGTATCTTCGAGACAGTGGGACTCCAGCAGCAGTATTTT
TRBJ2-1	TRBV20-1	-	TRBD2	CSATDSGKGLVF	TGCAGTGCTACCGATAGCGGGAAGGGGTTAGTCTTC
TRBJ1-1	TRBV20-1	many	TRBD1	CSALDRAVGKAFF	TGCAGTGCTTTGGACAGGGCAGTCGGAAAAGCTTTCTTT
TRBJ1-2	TRBV6-1	many	-	CASSPGRGRASGYTF	TGTGCCAGCAGTCCCGGGAGGGGGAGGGCTTCCGGCTACACCTTC
TRBJ1-2	TRBV19	-	-	CASKDKENYGYTF	TGTGCCAGTAAGGACAAGGAAAACTATGGCTACACCTTC
TRBJ1-4	TRBV6-1	many	TRBD1	CASSLTTGTNEKLFF	TGTGCCAGCAGTCTTACGACAGGGACCAATGAAAAACTGTTTTTT
TRBJ1-2	TRBV20-1	many	-	CSARDSPTTTNYGYTF	TGCAGTGCTAGAGATTCCCCTACCACAACGAACTATGGCTACACCTTC
TRBJ2-3	TRBV7-2	few	-	CASSLEGNQPQYF	TGTGCCAGCAGCTTAGAAGGCAATCAGCCCCAGTATTTT
TRBJ2-7	TRBV11-3	-	TRBD2	CASSHRTSGGIYEQYF	TGTGCCAGCAGCCACAGGACTAGCGGGGGGATTTACGAGCAGTACTTC
TRBJ2-7	TRBV5-1	many	TRBD2	CASSYQRGSYEQYF	TGCGCCAGCAGCTATCAGCGGGGGTCCTACGAGCAGTACTTC
TRBJ2-2	TRBV20-1	many	TRBD2	CSARDLGLAGTGGELFF	TGCAGTGCTAGAGATCTGGGACTAGCGGGGACCGGCGGGGAGCTGTTTTTT
TRBJ1-1	TRBV27	-	-	CASRLDRSLNTEAFF	TGTGCCAGCAGGCTCGACAGGAGCCTGAACACTGAAGCTTTCTTT
TRBJ1-1	TRBV20-1	many	TRBD1	CSAATGSNTEAFF	TGCAGTGCCGCGACAGGGTCTAACACTGAAGCTTTCTTT
TRBJ2-1	TRBV4-1	many	-	CASSQDWKGYHPLVDEQFF	TGCGCCAGCAGCCAAGATTGGAAGGGTTACCATCCCCTTGTCGATGAGCAGTTCTTC
TRBJ2-7	TRBV11-2	many	TRBD2	CASSPGGLGEQYF	TGTGCCAGCAGCCCGGGGGGACTGGGCGAGCAGTACTTC
TRBJ2-1	TRBV5-1	many	TRBD2	CASSATSGGYNEQFF	TGCGCCAGCAGCGCAACTAGCGGGGGTTACAATGAGCAGTTCTTC
TRBJ2-1	TRBV7-2	many	-	CASSFTVYNEQFF	TGTGCCAGCAGCTTTACTGTCTACAATGAGCAGTTCTTC
TRBJ2-7	TRBV2	many	TRBD2	CASGGDHYEQYF	TGTGCCAGCGGGGGGGACCACTACGAGCAGTACTTC
TRBJ2-5	TRBV7-2	many	-	CASSREAREETQYF	TGTGCCAGCAGCCGAGAGGCACGAGAAGAGACCCAGTACTTC
TRBJ2-3	TRBV28	many	TRBD1	CASRKTGADTQYF	TGTGCCAGCAGGAAAACAGGGGCAGATACGCAGTATTTT
TRBJ1-3	TRBV6-2/TRBV6-3	many	-	CASSYNMGPGNTIYF	TGTGCCAGCAGTTATAATATGGGGCCTGGAAACACCATATATTTT
TRBJ2-3	TRBV2	many	-	CASSVRTPDTQYF	TGTGCCAGCAGTGTTCGAACGCCGGATACGCAGTATTTT
TRBJ2-2	TRBV9	-	-	CASSVGGWNTGELFF	TGTGCCAGCAGCGTAGGGGGCTGGAACACCGGGGAGCTGTTTTTT
TRBJ2-7	TRBV5-1	many	-	CASSLGAADNYEQYF	TGCGCCAGCAGCTTGGGGGCCGCAGACAACTACGAGCAGTACTTC
TRBJ1-6	TRBV4-1	many	-	CASSQGQVSPLHF	TGCGCCAGCAGCCAAGGACAGGTTTCACCCCTCCACTTT
TRBJ1-1	TRBV18	many	TRBD1	CASSPGTGGVTEAFF	TGTGCCAGCTCACCAGGGACAGGGGGCGTCACTGAAGCTTTCTTT
TRBJ2-3	TRBV7-2	many	TRBD2	CASSLALAGTDTQYF	TGTGCCAGCAGCTTAGCGCTAGCGGGCACAGATACGCAGTATTTT
TRBJ1-1	TRBV19	many	-	CASSWGNTEAFF	TGTGCCAGCAGTTGGGGGAACACTGAAGCTTTCTTT
TRBJ1-1	TRBV2	many	-	CASGREGRNTEAFF	TGTGCCAGCGGTCGAGAGGGAAGGAACACTGAAGCTTTCTTT
TRBJ1-1	TRBV7-6	-	TRBD1	CASSHGDREGTEAFF	TGTGCCAGCAGCCATGGGGACAGGGAAGGCACTGAAGCTTTCTTT
TRBJ1-5	TRBV19	-	TRBD1	CASTKGTGIYQPQHF	TGTGCCAGTACTAAGGGGACAGGAATCTATCAGCCCCAGCATTTT
TRBJ1-2	TRBV5-6	-	-	CASSLGRRDGYTF	TGTGCCAGCAGCTTGGGGCGGAGGGATGGCTACACCTTC
TRBJ2-1	TRBV6-2/TRBV6-3	many	TRBD2	CASSPAVAGAYAGQVDEQFF	TGTGCCAGCAGTCCCGCTGTAGCGGGGGCTTACGCGGGGCAGGTGGATGAGCAGTTCTTC
TRBJ1-2	TRBV4-2	many	TRBD1	CASSQEWSGGYGYTF	TGTGCCAGCAGCCAAGAATGGTCAGGGGGTTATGGCTACACCTTC
TRBJ2-1	TRBV5-5	-	TRBD2	CASSLLAGKYEQFF	TGTGCCAGCAGCTTACTAGCGGGGAAGTATGAGCAGTTCTTC
TRBJ2-5	TRBV11-3	many	TRBD1	CASSDRAGTAPQETQYF	TGTGCCAGCAGCGATCGCGCCGGGACAGCGCCGCAAGAGACCCAGTACTTC
TRBJ1-4	TRBV7-9	many	-	CASGNRTTNEKLFF	TGTGCCAGCGGAAACAGGACAACTAATGAAAAACTGTTTTTT
TRBJ1-2	TRBV18	many	-	CASSQRQSNYGYTF	TGTGCCAGCTCCCAGCGACAGTCTAACTATGGCTACACCTTC
TRBJ1-2	TRBV5-1	few	-	CASSRAGTATVYGYTF	TGCGCCAGCAGCAGGGCCGGGACCGCGACTGTTTATGGCTACACCTTC
TRBJ2-1	TRBV20-1	many	TRBD2	CSAQRWLLAGGTNNEQFF	TGCAGTGCCCAACGTTGGTTGCTAGCGGGGGGCACTAACAATGAGCAGTTCTTC
TRBJ2-7	TRBV3-1	-	-	CASSHRGPYEQYF	TGTGCCAGCAGCCATCGGGGCCCCTACGAGCAGTACTTC
TRBJ2-3	TRBV6-2/TRBV6-3	many	TRBD1	CASIRSGTAFTDTQYF	TGTGCCAGCATCCGCTCCGGGACAGCTTTCACAGATACGCAGTATTTT
TRBJ2-7	TRBV13	many	TRBD2	CASSLGTRLAGISYEQYF	TGTGCCAGCAGCTTAGGCACCCGACTAGCGGGGATCTCCTACGAGCAGTACTTC